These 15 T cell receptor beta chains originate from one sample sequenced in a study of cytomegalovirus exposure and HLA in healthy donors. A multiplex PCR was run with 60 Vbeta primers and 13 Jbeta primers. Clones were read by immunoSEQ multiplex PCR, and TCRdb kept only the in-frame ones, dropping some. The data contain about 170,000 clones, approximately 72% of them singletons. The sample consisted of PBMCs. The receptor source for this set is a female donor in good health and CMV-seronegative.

CDR3 coding DNA: TGTGCCAGTAGGAACTCACCTCGTGCTTTCTTT. Translating gives CASRNSPRAFF. This chain uses TRBV19 with TRBJ1-1; D unresolved. V dropped 6 bases and J dropped 11 bases, with 13 bases sitting between them. The CDR3 spans 11 residues. Germline values: CDR1 LNHDA, CDR2 SQIVND (reference sequence).

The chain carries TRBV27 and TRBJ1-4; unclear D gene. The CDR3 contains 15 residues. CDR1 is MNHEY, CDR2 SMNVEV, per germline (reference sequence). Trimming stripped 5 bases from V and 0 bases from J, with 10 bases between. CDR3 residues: CASSKWAATNEKLFF. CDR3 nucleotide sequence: TGTGCCAGCAGTAAGTGGGCTGCAACTAATGAAAAACTGTTTTTT. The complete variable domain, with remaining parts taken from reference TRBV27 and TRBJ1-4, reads EAQVTQNPRYLITVTGKKLTVTCSQNMNHEYMSWYRQDPGLGLRQIYYSMNVEVTDKGDVPEGYKVSRKEKRNFPLILESPSPNQTSLYFCASSKWAATNEKLFFGSGTQLSVL.

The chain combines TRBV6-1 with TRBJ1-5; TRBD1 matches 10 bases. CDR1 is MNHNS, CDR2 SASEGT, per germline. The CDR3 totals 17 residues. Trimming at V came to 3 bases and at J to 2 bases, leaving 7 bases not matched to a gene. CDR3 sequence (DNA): TGTGCCAGCAGTGATTTAGCCGGGACAGGGGGCAATCAGCCCCAGCATTTT. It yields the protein CASSDLAGTGGNQPQHF.

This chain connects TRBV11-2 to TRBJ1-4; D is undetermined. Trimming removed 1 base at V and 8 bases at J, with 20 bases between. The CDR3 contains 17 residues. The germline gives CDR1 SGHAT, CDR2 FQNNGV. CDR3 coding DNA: TGTGCCAGCAGCTTAGTCCGGACTAGGTGGGGAAGCGAAAAACTGTTTTTT. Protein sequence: CASSLVRTRWGSEKLFF.

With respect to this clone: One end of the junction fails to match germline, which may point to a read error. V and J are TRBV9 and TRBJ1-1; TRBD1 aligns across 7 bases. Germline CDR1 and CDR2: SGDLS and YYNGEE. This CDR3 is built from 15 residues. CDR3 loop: CTSSTHRTGQTEAFF. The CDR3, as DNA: TGTACCAGCAGCACCCACAGGACAGGACAGACTGAAGCTTTCTTT. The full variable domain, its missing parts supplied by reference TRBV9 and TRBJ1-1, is DSGVTQTPKHLITATGQRVTLRCSPRSGDLSVYWYQQSLDQGLQFLIQYYNGEERAKGNILERFSAQQFPDLHSELNLSSLELGDSALYFCTSSTHRTGQTEAFFGQGTRLTVV.

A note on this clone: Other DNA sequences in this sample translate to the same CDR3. This CDR3 reads CASRRQGNTEAFF. In nucleotides, the CDR3 is TGCGCCAGTAGAAGACAGGGGAACACTGAAGCTTTCTTT. The chain combines TRBV5-1 with TRBJ1-1; 7 bases map to TRBD1. The CDR3 consists of 13 residues. Looked up from germline, CDR1 is SGHRS and CDR2 is YFSETQ. V dropped 8 bases and J dropped 1; count of bases not matched to a gene: 5.

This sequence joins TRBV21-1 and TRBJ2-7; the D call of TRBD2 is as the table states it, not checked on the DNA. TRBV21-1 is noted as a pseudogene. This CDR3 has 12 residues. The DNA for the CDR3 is TGTGCCAGCACGGGGTTATCTGGTGAGCAGTACTTC. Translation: CASTGLSGEQYF.

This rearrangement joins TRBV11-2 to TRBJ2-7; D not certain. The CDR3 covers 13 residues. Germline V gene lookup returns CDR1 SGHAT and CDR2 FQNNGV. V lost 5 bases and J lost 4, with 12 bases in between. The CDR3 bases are TGTGCCAGCAGCCCCGAAATCAGTTACGAGCAGTACTTC. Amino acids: CASSPEISYEQYF.

CDR3 nucleotide sequence: TGTGCCAGCAGTTATGAGGCAGGGCGTACCTACGAGCAGTACTTC. Translation gives CASSYEAGRTYEQYF. The V gene is TRBV6-5, the J gene TRBJ2-7, with D maybe TRBD1 (5 bases). The CDR3 length is 15 residues. The germline gives CDR1 MNHEY, CDR2 SVGAGI. The V end was cut by 3 bases, the J end by 2 bases, with 14 bases between.

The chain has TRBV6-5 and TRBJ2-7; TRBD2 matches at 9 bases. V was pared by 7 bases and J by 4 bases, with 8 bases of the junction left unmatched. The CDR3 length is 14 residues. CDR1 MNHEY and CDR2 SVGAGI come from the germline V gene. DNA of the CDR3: TGTGCCAGCAAAGTAGCGGGAGCCGGGTACGAGCAGTACTTC. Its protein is CASKVAGAGYEQYF.

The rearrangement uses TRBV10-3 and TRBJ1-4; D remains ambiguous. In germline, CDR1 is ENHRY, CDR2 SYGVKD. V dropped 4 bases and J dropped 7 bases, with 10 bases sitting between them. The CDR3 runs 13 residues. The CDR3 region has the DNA TGTGCCATCAGTGTCGGCCGGGGTGAAAAACTGTTTTTT. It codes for CAISVGRGEKLFF.

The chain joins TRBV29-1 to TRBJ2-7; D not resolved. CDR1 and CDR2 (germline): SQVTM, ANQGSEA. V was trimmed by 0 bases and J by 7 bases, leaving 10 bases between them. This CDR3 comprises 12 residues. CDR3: CSVEDLMWEQYF. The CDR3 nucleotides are TGCAGCGTTGAAGATCTAATGTGGGAGCAGTACTTC.

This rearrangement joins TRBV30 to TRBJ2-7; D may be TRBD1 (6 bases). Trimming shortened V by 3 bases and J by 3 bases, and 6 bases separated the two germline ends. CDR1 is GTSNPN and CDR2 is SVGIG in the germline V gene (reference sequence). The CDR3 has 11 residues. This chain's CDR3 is CAWRTGYEQYF. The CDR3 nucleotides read TGTGCCTGGAGGACAGGCTACGAGCAGTACTTC.

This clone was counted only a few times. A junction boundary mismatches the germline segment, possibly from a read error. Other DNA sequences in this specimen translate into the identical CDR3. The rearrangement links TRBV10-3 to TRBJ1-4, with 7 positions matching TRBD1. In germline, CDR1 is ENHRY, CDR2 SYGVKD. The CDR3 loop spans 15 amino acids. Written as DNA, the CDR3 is TGTGCCATCCGACGGGACAGCTCAACTAACGAAAAACTGTTTTTT. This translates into CAIRRDSSTNEKLFF.

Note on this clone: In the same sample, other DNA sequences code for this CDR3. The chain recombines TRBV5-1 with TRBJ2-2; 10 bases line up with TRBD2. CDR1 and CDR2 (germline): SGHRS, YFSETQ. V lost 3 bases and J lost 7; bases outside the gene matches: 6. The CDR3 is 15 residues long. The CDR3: CASSSLAGANGELFF. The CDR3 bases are TGCGCCAGCAGCTCTCTAGCGGGAGCCAACGGGGAGCTGTTTTTT.